This T cell receptor (beta chain) was retrieved from a study of blood T cells in healthy people across ages. The study's findings and limits: A roughly linear fall in TCR beta diversity per million T cells was seen with increasing age. Versus aged donors, long-lived donors had higher diversity and more naive CD4+ cells.

The sample, roughly 9.1 milliliters of peripheral blood, was drawn from each donor. This clonotype was found a few times. Its antigen is currently unknown. In germline, CDR1 is MNHEY, CDR2 SMNVEV (reference sequence). Trimming took off 0 bases at V and 6 bases at J, with 12 bases between the two ends. The length of the CDR3 is 14 residues. Together with a sample-barcoded 5' primer, a J-beta primer mix was included in a second PCR lasting roughly 6 to 12 cycles. All samples gave at least 2.5 million CDR3-containing paired-end reads. TCRdb re-called the 5' RACE reads through MiXCR, storing one row per CDR3 protein. This repertoire shows around 780,000 distinct CDR3 sequences, around 50% found once; its top ten account for approximately 24%.

The V and J genes are TRBV27 and TRBJ2-7; no firm D call. The clonotype was recovered from a middle-aged man in good health. The specimen sequenced was blood. In nucleotides, the CDR3 is TGTGCCAGCAGTTTATCGGTTCCGGGTTCCGAGCAGTACTTC. Residues: CASSLSVPGSEQYF.